This T cell receptor (beta chain) was sequenced in a study of CD8 T cells in ankylosing spondylitis. The CDR3 is 15 residues long. The V gene's germline CDR1 is MNHEY and CDR2 SVGAGI. The V gene end was trimmed by 4 bases and the J gene end by 3 bases; junction bases not matched to a gene: 6. A quantitative 5'-RACE method, one with molecular barcodes, was used to make TCR beta libraries. TCRdb processed the 5' RACE reads anew with MiXCR; each CDR3 protein has one entry. The table lists 200,000 to 300,000 distinct CDR3 sequences, about 24% of them singletons. Points on this clonotype: Its target is not known.

Points from the study as a whole: CD8+ disease-linked clones were present at relatively low frequencies in blood. There was a TCR beta motif, made of several highly homologous variants, that appeared characteristic of ankylosing spondylitis blood.

The receptor comes from a male donor with ankylosing spondylitis or in good health (not recorded which). Source material: blood, either unsorted or a sorted T cell fraction (not recorded which). The chain combines TRBV6-5 with TRBJ2-7, with 10 bases aligning to TRBD2. The CDR3 sequence: CASSFRTSGYYEQYF. CDR3 DNA: TGTGCCAGCAGTTTCCGGACTAGCGGCTACTACGAGCAGTACTTC.